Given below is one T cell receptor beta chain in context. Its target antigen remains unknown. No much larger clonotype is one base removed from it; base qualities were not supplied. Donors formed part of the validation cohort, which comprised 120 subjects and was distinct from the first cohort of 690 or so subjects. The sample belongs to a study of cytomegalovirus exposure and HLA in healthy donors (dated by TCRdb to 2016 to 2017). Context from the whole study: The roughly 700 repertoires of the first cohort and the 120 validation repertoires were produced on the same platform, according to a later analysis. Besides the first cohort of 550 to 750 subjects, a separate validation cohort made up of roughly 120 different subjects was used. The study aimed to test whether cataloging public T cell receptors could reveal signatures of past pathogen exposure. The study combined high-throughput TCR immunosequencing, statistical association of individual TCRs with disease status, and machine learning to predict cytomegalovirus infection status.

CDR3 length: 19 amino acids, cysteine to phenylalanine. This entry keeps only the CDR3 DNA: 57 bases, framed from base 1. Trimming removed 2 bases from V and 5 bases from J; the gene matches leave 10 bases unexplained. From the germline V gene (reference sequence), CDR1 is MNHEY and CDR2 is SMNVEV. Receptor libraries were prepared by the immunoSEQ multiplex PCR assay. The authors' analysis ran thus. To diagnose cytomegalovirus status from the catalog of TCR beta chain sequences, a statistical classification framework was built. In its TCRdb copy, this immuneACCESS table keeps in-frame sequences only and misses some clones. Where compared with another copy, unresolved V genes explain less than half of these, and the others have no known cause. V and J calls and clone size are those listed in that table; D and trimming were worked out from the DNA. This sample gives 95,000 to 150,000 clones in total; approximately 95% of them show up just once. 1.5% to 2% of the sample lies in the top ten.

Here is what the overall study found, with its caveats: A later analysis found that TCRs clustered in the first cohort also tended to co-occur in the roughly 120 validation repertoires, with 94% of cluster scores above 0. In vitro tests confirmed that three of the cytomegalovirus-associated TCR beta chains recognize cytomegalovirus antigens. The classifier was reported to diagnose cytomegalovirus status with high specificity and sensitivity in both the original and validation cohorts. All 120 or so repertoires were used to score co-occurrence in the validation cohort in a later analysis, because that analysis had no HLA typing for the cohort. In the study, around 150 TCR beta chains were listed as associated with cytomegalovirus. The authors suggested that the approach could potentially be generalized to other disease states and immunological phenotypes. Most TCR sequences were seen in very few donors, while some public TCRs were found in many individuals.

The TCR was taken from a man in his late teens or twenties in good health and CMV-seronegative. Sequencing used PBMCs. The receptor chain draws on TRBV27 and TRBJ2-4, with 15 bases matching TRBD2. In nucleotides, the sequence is TGTGCCAGCAGTTTACGCGGGACTAGCGGGAGGTGGGGTCAAAACATTCAGTACTTC. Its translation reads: CASSLRGTSGRWGQNIQYF.